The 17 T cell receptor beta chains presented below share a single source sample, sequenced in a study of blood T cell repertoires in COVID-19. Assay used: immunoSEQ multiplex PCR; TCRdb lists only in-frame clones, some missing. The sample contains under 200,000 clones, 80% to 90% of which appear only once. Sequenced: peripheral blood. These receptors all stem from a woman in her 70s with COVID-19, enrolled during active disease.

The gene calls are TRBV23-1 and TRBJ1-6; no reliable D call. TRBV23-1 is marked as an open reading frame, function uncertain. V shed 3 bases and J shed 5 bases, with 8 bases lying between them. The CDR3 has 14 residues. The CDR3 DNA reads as TGCGCCAGCAGTCAGAAAGTAGATAATTCACCCCTCCACTTT. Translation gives CASSQKVDNSPLHF.

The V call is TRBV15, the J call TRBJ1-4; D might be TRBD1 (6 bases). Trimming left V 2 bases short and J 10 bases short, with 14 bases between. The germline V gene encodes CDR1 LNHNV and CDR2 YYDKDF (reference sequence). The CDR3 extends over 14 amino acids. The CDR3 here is CATSRINREGKLFF. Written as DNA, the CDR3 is TGTGCCACCAGCAGAATAAACAGGGAGGGAAAACTGTTTTTT.

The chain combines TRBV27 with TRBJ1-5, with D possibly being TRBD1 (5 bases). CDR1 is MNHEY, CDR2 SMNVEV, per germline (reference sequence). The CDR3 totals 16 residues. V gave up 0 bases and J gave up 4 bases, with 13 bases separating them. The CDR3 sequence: CASSLSAGVGNQPQHF. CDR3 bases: TGTGCCAGCAGTTTATCGGCGGGGGTTGGGAATCAGCCCCAGCATTTT.

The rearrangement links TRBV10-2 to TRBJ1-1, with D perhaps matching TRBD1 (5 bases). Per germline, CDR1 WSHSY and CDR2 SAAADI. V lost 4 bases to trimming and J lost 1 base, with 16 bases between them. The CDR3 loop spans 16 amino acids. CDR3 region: CASSGLKGIRNTEAFF. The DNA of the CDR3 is TGCGCCAGCAGTGGTCTAAAGGGGATCAGGAACACTGAAGCTTTCTTT.

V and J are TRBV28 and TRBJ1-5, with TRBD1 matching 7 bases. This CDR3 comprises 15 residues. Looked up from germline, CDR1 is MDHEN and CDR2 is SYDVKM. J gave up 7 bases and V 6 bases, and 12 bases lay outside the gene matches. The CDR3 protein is CASRGYDRARQPQHF. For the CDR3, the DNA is TGTGCCAGCAGGGGATACGACAGGGCACGACAGCCCCAGCATTTT.

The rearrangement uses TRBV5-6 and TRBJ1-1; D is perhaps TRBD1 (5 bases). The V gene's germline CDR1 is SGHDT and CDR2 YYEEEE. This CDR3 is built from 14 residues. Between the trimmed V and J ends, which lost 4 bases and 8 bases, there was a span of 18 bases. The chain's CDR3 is CASSPGVLVGEAFF. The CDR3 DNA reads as TGTGCCAGCAGCCCGGGGGTATTGGTAGGAGAAGCTTTCTTT.

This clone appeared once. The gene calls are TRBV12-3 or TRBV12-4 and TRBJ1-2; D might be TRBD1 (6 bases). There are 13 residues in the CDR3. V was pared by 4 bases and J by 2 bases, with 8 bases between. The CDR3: CASSYRENYGYTF. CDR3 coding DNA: TGTGCCAGCAGTTACAGGGAGAACTATGGCTACACCTTC.

This chain's CDR3 is CASSYGLSGGNTDTQYF. The CDR3 nucleotides are TGTGCCAGCAGCTACGGACTTTCAGGGGGAAACACAGATACGCAGTATTTT. The chain has TRBV11-2 and TRBJ2-3; 7 bases match TRBD1. Germline CDR1 reads SGHAT; CDR2 reads FQNNGV. With 4 bases clipped from V and 2 bases from J, the junction kept 12 bases outside the gene matches. The CDR3 is made up of 17 amino acids.

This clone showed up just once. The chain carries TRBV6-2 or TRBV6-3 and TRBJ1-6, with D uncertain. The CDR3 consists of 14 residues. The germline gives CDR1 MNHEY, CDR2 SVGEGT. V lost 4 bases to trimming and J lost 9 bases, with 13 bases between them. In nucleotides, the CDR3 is TGTGCCAGCAGTTCTCCGGGTCTTTCTTCACCCCTCCACTTT. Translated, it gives CASSSPGLSSPLHF.

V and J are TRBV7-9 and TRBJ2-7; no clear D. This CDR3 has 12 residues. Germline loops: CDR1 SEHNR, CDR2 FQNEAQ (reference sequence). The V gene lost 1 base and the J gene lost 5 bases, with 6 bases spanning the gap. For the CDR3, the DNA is TGTGCCAGCAGCTTAGACTTTCACGAGCAGTACTTC. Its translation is CASSLDFHEQYF. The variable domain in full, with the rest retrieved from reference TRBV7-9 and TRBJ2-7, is DTGVSQNPRHKITKRGQNVTFRCDPISEHNRLYWYRQTLGQGPEFLTYFQNEAQLEKSRLLSDRFSAERPKGSFSTLEIQRTEQGDSAMYLCASSLDFHEQYFGPGTRLTVT.

Here the CDR3 reads CASSDNSLAKNIQYF. The CDR3 DNA is TGTGCCAGCAGTGACAACTCCCTAGCCAAAAACATTCAGTACTTC. The rearrangement uses TRBV25-1 and TRBJ2-4; no reliable D call. The CDR3 totals 15 residues. V shed 3 bases and J shed 0 bases, with 9 bases lying between them. CDR1 is MGHDK, CDR2 SYGVNS, per germline.

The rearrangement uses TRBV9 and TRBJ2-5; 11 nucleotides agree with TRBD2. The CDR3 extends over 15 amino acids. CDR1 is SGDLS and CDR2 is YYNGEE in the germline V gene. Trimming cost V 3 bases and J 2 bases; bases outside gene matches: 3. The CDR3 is CASSALAGGQETQYF. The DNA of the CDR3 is TGTGCCAGCAGCGCGTTAGCGGGGGGGCAAGAGACCCAGTACTTC.

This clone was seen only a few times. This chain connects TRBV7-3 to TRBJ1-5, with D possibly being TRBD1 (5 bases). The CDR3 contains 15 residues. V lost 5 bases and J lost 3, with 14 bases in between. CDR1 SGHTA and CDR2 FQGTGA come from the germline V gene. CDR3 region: CASSPATAFNQPQHF. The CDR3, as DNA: TGTGCCAGCAGCCCGGCGACAGCCTTCAATCAGCCCCAGCATTTT.

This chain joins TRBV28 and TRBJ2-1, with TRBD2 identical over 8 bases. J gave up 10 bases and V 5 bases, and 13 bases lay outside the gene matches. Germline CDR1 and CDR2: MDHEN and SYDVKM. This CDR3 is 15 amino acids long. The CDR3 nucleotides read TGTGCCAGCAGTCCCCCGGGACTAGGCAGGGAGGAGCAGTTCTTC. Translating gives CASSPPGLGREEQFF.

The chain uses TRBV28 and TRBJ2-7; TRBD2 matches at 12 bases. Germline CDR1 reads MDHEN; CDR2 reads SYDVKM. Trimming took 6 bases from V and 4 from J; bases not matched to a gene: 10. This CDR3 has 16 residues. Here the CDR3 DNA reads TGTGCCAGCAGACGAACCGGACTAGCGGGATATTACGAGCAGTACTTC. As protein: CASRRTGLAGYYEQYF.

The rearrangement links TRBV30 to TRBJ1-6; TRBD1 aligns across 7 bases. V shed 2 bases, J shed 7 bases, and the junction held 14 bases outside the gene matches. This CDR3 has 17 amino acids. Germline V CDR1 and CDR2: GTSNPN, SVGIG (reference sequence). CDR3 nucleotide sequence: TGTGCCTGGAGTACCACGGGACCAGGGGGGCCGAATTCACCCCTCCACTTT. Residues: CAWSTTGPGGPNSPLHF.

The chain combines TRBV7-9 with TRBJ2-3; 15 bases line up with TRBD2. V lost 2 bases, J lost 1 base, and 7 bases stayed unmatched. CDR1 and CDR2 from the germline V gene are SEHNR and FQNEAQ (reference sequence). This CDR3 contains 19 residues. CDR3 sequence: CASSLSGLAGGRGTDTQYF. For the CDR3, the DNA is TGTGCCAGCAGCTTATCAGGACTAGCGGGAGGGCGAGGCACAGATACGCAGTATTTT.